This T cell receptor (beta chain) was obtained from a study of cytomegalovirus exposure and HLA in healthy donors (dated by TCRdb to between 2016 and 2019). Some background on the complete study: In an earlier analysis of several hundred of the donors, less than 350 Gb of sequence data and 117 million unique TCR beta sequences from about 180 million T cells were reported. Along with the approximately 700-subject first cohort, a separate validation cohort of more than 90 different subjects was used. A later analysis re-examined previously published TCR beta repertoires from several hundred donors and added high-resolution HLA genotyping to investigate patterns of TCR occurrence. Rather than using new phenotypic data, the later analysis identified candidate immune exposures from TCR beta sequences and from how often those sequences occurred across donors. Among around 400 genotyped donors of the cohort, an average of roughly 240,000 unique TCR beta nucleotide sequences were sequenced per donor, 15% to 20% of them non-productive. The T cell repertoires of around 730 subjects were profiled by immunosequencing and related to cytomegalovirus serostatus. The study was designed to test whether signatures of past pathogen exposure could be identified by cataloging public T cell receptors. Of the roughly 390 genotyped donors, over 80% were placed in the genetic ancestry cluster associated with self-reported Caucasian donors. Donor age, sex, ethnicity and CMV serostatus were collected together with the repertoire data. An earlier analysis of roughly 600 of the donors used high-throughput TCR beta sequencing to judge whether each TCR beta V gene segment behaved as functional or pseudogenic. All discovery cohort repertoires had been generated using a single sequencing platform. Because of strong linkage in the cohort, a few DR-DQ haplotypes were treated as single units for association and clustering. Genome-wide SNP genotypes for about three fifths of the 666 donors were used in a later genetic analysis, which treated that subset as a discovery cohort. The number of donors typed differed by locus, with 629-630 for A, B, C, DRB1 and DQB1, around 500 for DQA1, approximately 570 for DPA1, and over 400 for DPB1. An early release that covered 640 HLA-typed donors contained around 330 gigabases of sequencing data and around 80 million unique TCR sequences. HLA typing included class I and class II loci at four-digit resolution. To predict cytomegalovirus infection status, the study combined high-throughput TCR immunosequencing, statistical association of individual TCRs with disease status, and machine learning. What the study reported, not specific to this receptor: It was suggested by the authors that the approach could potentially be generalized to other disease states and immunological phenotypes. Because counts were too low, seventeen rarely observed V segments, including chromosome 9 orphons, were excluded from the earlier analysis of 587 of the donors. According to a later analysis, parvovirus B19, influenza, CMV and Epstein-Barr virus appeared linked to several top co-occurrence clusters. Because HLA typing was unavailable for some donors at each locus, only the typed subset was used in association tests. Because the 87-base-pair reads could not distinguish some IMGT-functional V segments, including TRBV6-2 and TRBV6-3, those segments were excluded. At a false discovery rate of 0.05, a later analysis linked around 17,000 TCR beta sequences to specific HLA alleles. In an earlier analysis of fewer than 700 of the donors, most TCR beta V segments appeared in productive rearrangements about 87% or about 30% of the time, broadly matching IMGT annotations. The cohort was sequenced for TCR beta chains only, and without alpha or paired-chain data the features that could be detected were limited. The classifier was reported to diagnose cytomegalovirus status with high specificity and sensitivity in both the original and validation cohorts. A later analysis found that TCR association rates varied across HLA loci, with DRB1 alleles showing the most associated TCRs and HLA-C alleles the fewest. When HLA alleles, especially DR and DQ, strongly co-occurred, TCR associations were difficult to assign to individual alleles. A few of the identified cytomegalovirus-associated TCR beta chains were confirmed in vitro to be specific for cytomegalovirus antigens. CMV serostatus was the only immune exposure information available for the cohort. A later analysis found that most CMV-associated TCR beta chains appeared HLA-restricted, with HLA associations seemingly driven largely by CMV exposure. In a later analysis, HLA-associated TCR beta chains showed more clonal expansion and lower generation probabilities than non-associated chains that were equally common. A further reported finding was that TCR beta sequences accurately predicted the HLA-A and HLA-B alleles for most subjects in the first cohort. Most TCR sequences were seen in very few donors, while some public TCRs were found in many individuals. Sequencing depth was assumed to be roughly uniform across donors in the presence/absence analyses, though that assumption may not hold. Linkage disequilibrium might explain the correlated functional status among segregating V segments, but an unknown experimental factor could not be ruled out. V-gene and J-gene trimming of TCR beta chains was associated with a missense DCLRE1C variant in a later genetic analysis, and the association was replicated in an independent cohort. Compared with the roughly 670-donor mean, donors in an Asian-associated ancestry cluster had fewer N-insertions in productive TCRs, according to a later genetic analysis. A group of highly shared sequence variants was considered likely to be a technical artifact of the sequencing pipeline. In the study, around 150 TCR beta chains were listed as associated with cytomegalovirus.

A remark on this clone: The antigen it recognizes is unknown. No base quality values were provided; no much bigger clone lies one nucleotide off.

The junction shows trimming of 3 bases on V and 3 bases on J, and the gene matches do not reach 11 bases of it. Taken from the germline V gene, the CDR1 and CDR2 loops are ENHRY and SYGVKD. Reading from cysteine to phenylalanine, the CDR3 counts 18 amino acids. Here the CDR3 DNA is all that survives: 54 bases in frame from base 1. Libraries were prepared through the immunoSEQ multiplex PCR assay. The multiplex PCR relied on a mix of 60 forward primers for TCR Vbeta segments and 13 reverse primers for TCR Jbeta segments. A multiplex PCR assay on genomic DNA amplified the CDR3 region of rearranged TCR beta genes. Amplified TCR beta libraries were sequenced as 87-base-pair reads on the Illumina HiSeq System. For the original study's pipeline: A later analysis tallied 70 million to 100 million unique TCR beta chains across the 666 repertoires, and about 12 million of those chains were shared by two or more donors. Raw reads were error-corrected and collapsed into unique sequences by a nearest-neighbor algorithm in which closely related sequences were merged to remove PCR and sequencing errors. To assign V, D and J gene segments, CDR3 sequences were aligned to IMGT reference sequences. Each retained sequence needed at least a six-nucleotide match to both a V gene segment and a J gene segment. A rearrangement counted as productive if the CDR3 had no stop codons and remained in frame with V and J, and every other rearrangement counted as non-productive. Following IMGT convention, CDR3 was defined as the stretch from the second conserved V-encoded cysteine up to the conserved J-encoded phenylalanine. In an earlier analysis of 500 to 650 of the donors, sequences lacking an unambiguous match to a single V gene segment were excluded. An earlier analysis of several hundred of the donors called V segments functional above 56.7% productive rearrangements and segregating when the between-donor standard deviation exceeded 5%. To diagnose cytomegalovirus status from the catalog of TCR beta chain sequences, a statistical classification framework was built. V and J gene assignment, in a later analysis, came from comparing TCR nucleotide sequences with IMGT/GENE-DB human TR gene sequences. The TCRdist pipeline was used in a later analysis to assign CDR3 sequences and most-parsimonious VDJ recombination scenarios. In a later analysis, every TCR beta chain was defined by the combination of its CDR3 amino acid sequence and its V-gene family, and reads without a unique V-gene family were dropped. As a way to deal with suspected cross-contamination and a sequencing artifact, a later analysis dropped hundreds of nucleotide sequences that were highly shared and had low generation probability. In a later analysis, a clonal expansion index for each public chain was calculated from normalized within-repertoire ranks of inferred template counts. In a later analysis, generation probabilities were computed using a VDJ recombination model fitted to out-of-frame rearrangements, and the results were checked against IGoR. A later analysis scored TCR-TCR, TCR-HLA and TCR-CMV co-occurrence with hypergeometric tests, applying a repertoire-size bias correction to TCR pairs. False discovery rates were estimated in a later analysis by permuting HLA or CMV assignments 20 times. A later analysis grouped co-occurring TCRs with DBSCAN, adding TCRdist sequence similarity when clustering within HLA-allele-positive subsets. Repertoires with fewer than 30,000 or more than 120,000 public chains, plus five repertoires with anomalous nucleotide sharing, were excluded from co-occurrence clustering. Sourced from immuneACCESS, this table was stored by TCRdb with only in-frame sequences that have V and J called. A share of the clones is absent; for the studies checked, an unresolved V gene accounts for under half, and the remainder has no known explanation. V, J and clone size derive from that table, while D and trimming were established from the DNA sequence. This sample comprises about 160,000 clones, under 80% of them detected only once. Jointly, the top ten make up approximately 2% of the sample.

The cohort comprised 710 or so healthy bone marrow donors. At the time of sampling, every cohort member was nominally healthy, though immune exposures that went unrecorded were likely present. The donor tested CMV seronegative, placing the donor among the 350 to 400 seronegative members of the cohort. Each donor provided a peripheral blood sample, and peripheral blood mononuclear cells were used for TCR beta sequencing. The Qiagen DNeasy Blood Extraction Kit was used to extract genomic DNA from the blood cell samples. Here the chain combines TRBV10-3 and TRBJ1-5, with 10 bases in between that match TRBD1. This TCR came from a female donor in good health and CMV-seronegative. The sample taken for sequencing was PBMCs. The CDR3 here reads CAISDSTRGQGFNQPQHF. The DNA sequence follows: TGTGCCATCAGTGACTCTACCCGGGGACAGGGGTTCAATCAGCCCCAGCATTTT.